This TCR beta chain was identified during a study of blood T cell repertoires in COVID-19. The CDR3 spans 13 residues. The germline gives CDR1 SGHRS, CDR2 YFSETQ. V was pared by 4 bases and J by 13 bases, with 13 bases of the junction left unmatched. Clones were sequenced by immunoSEQ multiplex PCR, and TCRdb holds only the in-frame ones, with some missing. The table records fewer than 85,000 clones, around 74% of them present only once. The clonotype was recovered from a human donor with acute or convalescent COVID-19. The donor label of this sample is uncertain. The chain is built from TRBV5-1 and TRBJ2-7; TRBD2 aligns across 8 bases. Sequenced material: peripheral blood. The CDR3 protein is CASSRAGGVWGYF. The CDR3 DNA reads as TGCGCCAGCAGCCGGGCGGGGGGCGTTTGGGGATACTTC.